Listed below are T cell receptor beta chains from one sample, sequenced in a study of blood T cells in healthy people across ages. TCRdb reprocessed the 5' RACE reads with MiXCR, giving one entry per CDR3 protein. The repertoire holds approximately 400,000 distinct CDR3 sequences, roughly half seen once, with 51% in the top ten. The sample taken for sequencing was blood. These receptors came from a man between 60 and 75 years old in good health. The CDR3 runs from the conserved cysteine through the conserved F or W. The order of the fields is D gene, J gene, clone size, V gene, CDR3 protein, CDR3 DNA. D genes are given only for firm matches. Size is stated for part of the rows, as once, few or many counts, or as a class when the clone is expanded.

D gene: TRBD2
J gene: TRBJ2-7
clone size: NA
V gene: TRBV7-2
CDR3 protein: CASSSRAGVGEQYF
CDR3 DNA: TGTGCCAGCAGCTCCCGAGCGGGGGTAGGCGAGCAGTACTTC

D gene: TRBD1
J gene: TRBJ1-1
clone size: few
V gene: TRBV29-1
CDR3 protein: CSVGDRAGAEAFF
CDR3 DNA: TGCAGCGTCGGGGACAGGGCTGGGGCTGAAGCTTTCTTT

D gene: TRBD2
J gene: TRBJ2-7
clone size: once
V gene: TRBV14
CDR3 protein: CASSQDSPLPAGRNEQYF
CDR3 DNA: TGTGCCAGCAGCCAAGATTCCCCTTTACCAGCGGGGAGGAATGAGCAGTACTTC

D gene: TRBD1
J gene: TRBJ2-2
clone size: NA
V gene: TRBV7-2
CDR3 protein: CASSKQGFSGELFF
CDR3 DNA: TGTGCCAGCAGTAAACAGGGGTTTTCCGGGGAGCTGTTTTTT

D gene: NA
J gene: TRBJ2-7
clone size: NA
V gene: TRBV20-1
CDR3 protein: CSAPRERPPYEQYF
CDR3 DNA: TGCAGTGCCCCCCGAGAGCGGCCCCCCTACGAGCAGTACTTC

D gene: TRBD2
J gene: TRBJ2-1
clone size: NA
V gene: TRBV6-1
CDR3 protein: CASNLRLANNEQFF
CDR3 DNA: TGTGCCAGCAACCTGAGACTAGCGAACAATGAGCAGTTCTTC

D gene: NA
J gene: TRBJ2-1
clone size: once
V gene: TRBV11-3
CDR3 protein: CASSRPGRNEQFF
CDR3 DNA: TGTGCCAGCAGCCGCCCAGGCCGGAATGAGCAGTTCTTC

D gene: TRBD2
J gene: TRBJ2-7
clone size: few
V gene: TRBV7-2
CDR3 protein: CASSLVAGRNSYEQYF
CDR3 DNA: TGTGCCAGCAGCTTAGTAGCGGGACGGAACTCCTACGAGCAGTACTTC

D gene: TRBD2
J gene: TRBJ2-3
clone size: NA
V gene: TRBV4-3
CDR3 protein: CASSQDLLAGRADTQYF
CDR3 DNA: TGCGCCAGCAGCCAAGACCTTTTAGCGGGGCGGGCAGATACGCAGTATTTT

D gene: NA
J gene: TRBJ2-1
clone size: NA
V gene: TRBV7-8
CDR3 protein: CASSLGRPYNEQFF
CDR3 DNA: TGTGCCAGCAGCCTCGGAAGGCCCTACAATGAGCAGTTCTTC

D gene: NA
J gene: TRBJ2-5
clone size: many
V gene: TRBV12-3/TRBV12-4
CDR3 protein: CASSLRRRQETQYF
CDR3 DNA: TGTGCCAGCAGTTTGAGGAGACGGCAAGAGACCCAGTACTTC

D gene: NA
J gene: TRBJ1-5
clone size: NA
V gene: TRBV20-1
CDR3 protein: CSATETGSSNQPQHF
CDR3 DNA: TGCAGTGCTACCGAGACAGGCTCTAGCAATCAGCCCCAGCATTTT

D gene: NA
J gene: TRBJ2-7
clone size: many
V gene: TRBV12-3/TRBV12-4
CDR3 protein: CASSFGGPYEQYF
CDR3 DNA: TGTGCCAGCAGTTTTGGGGGGCCCTACGAGCAGTACTTC

D gene: TRBD2
J gene: TRBJ2-4
clone size: NA
V gene: TRBV6-5
CDR3 protein: CASRKGLAGGENIQYF
CDR3 DNA: TGTGCCAGCAGGAAAGGACTAGCGGGGGGGGAAAACATTCAGTACTTC

D gene: NA
J gene: TRBJ2-6
clone size: many
V gene: TRBV29-1
CDR3 protein: CSVRMAGANVLTF
CDR3 DNA: TGCAGCGTGCGAATGGCTGGGGCCAACGTCCTGACTTTC

D gene: NA
J gene: TRBJ1-6
clone size: few
V gene: TRBV20-1
CDR3 protein: CSARNRASSYNSPLHF
CDR3 DNA: TGCAGTGCACGAAACAGGGCTAGCTCCTATAATTCACCCCTCCACTTT